This T cell receptor (beta chain) was recorded in a study of beta chain features in type 1 diabetes. V lost 3 bases to trimming and J lost 15 bases; unmatched junction nucleotides: 15. The germline V gene encodes CDR1 MNHEY and CDR2 SMNVEV (reference sequence). CDR3 length: 16 residues. Expressed TCRB transcripts got sequenced, as all isolated RNA was reverse transcribed. An average of about 3.4 million reads was obtained for naive, central memory and regulatory T cell samples. Here immunoSEQ multiplex PCR was the method, and the copy in TCRdb shows in-frame clones only, minus some. The sample carries fewer than 400,000 clones, less than 9.5% recorded once.

Sequencing input: central memory CD4+ T cells from blood. This sequence originates from a woman between 18 and 30 years old in good health. The gene calls are TRBV27 and TRBJ2-1; TRBD2 agrees at 12 bases. The CDR3 protein is CASSFSVASGRASRFF. CDR3 DNA: TGTGCCAGCAGTTTTAGTGTGGCTAGCGGGAGGGCCTCCCGGTTCTTC.